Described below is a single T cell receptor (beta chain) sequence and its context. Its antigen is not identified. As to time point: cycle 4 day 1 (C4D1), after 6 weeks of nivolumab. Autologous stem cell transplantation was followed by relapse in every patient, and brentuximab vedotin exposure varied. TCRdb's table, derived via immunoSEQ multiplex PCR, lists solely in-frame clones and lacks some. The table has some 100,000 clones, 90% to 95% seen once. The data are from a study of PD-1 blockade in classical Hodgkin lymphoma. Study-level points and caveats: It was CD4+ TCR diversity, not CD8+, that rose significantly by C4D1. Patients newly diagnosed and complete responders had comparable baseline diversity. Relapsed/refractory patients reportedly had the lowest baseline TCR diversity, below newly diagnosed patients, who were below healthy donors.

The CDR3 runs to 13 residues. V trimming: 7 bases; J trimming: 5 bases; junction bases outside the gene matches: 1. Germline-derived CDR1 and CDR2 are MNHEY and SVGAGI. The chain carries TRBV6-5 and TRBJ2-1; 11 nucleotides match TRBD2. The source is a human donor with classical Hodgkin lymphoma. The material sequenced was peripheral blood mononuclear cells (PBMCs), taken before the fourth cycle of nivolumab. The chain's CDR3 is CASKGLADNEQFF. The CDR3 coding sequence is TGTGCCAGCAAGGGACTAGCGGACAATGAGCAGTTCTTC.